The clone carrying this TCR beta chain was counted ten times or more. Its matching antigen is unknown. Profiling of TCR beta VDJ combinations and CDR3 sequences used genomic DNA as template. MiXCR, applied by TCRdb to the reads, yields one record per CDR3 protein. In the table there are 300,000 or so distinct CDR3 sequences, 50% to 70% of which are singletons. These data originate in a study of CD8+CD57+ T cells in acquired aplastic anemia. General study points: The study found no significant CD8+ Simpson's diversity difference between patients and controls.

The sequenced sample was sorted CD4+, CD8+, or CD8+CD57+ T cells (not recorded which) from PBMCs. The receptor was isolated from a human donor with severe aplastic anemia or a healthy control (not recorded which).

CDR3 residues: CASSFGHNQPQHF. DNA of the CDR3: TGTGCCAGCAGCTTCGGCCACAATCAGCCCCAGCATTTT. This chain links TRBV5-8 with TRBJ1-5, with D unresolved. This CDR3 region has 13 residues. V was shortened by 2 bases and J by 3 bases, with 6 bases between the two germline ends. Looked up from germline, CDR1 is SGHTS and CDR2 is YDEGEE.